These 21 T cell receptor beta chains originate from one sample sequenced in a study of vaccination effects on CD4 cells after COVID-19. Libraries were prepared by immunoSEQ multiplex PCR; TCRdb keeps only in-frame clonotypes and omits some of them. The profile shows 20,000 to 25,000 clones, around 72% of them singletons. Before sequencing, viral peptide pools were used by the ViraFEST assay to expand antigen-specific CD4+ T cells. Culture proceeded for more than 8 days, and CD4+ T cells were then isolated. Previously uninfected by SARS-CoV-2, the vaccine recipients also showed negative nucleocapsid antibodies. These receptors' targets are unknown. The source was CD4+ T cells from PBMCs cultured with HCoV-NL63 spike peptides, collected before COVID-19 vaccination. The receptors were sampled from a human donor who received a COVID-19 vaccine.

This clone has more than one count but fewer than ten. This chain links TRBV3-1 (or the pseudogene TRBV3-2) with TRBJ2-2; D perhaps matches TRBD2 (6 bases). V lost 3 bases to trimming and J lost 4 bases, with 18 bases between them. The CDR3 loop spans 17 amino acids. The V gene's germline CDR1 is LGHDT and CDR2 YNNKEL (reference sequence). The chain's CDR3 is CASSQAPGTGLTGELFF. In DNA form, the CDR3 reads TGTGCCAGCAGCCAGGCACCCGGGACTGGGCTCACCGGGGAGCTGTTTTTT.

The sample holds a few counts of this clone. The J gene is TRBJ1-1, the V gene TRBV6-1, with a tentative D call TRBD1 (5 bases). Germline V gene lookup returns CDR1 MNHNS and CDR2 SASEGT. This CDR3 is built from 13 residues. V lost 2 bases and J lost 4, with 8 bases in between. CDR3 amino acids: CASSEHGGTEAFF. The CDR3, as DNA: TGTGCCAGCAGTGAACACGGGGGCACTGAAGCTTTCTTT.

This chain connects TRBV13 to TRBJ2-7; D perhaps matches TRBD2 (6 bases). Trimming removed 1 base from V and 6 bases from J, with 13 bases in between. The CDR3 spans 14 residues. Per germline, CDR1 PRHDT and CDR2 FYEKMQ (reference sequence). CDR3 sequence: CASSLDRRDPEQYF. DNA for the CDR3: TGTGCCAGCAGCTTAGACAGGAGGGACCCCGAGCAGTACTTC.

This clone came up a few times. V and J are TRBV4-1 and TRBJ1-5; the D gene is possibly TRBD1 (5 bases). The CDR3 has 13 residues. Germline CDR1 MGHRA, CDR2 YSYEKL. V was trimmed by 3 bases and J by 4 bases, leaving 7 bases between them. The CDR3 loop is CASSQRTNQPQHF. In DNA form, the CDR3 reads TGCGCCAGCAGCCAGAGGACAAATCAGCCCCAGCATTTT.

The rearrangement joins TRBV19 to TRBJ2-6; a weak D match, TRBD2 (5 bases). CDR3 size: 16 residues. Trimming left V 5 bases short and J 2 bases short, with 13 bases between. Germline V gene data show CDR1 as LNHDA and CDR2 as SQIVND (reference sequence). The CDR3 loop is CASSRGLTAGANVLTF. The CDR3 DNA reads as TGTGCCAGTAGTCGCGGACTCACGGCTGGGGCCAACGTCCTGACTTTC.

This chain connects TRBV3-1 (or the pseudogene TRBV3-2) to TRBJ2-7, with TRBD2 matching 14 bases. Germline values: CDR1 LGHDT, CDR2 YNNKEL (reference sequence). After removal of 3 bases from V and 0 bases from J, the junction contained 7 bases not matched to a gene. This CDR3 comprises 18 residues. The CDR3 reads CASSQEGLAGVSSYEQYF. The CDR3 nucleotides read TGTGCCAGCAGCCAGGAGGGACTAGCGGGAGTATCCTCCTACGAGCAGTACTTC.

The chain couples TRBV15 to TRBJ1-5; tentatively, D is TRBD1 (5 bases). Germline CDR1 and CDR2: LNHNV and YYDKDF (reference sequence). The CDR3 is made up of 17 amino acids. V lost 0 bases and J 0 bases, leaving 12 bases between the germline ends. CDR3 sequence reads: CATSRESAGHSNQPQHF. As DNA, the CDR3 is TGTGCCACCAGCAGAGAGTCGGCAGGGCATAGCAATCAGCCCCAGCATTTT.

This clone was detected only once. The chain combines TRBV6-2 or TRBV6-3 with TRBJ2-3; D is possibly TRBD1 (5 bases). Trimming shortened V by 0 bases and J by 0 bases, and 7 bases separated the two germline ends. The CDR3 is 15 residues long. Germline CDR1 is MNHEY and CDR2 is SVGEGT. The CDR3 is CASSYSTVSTDTQYF. Here the CDR3 DNA reads TGTGCCAGCAGTTACTCGACAGTGAGCACAGATACGCAGTATTTT.

This clone appeared a few times. The chain links TRBV6-4 to TRBJ2-2; tentatively, D is TRBD2 (5 bases). Germline V gives CDR1 MRHNA, CDR2 SNTAGT. The CDR3 sequence is 13 residues long. Trimming took off 3 bases at V and 5 bases at J, with 7 bases between the two ends. CDR3 nucleotides: TGTGCCAGCAGTGAGGTAGCGACCGGGGAGCTGTTTTTT. It encodes CASSEVATGELFF.

This sequence joins TRBV5-1 and TRBJ2-3; 9 bases fit TRBD1. V was clipped by 5 bases and J by 2 bases; unmatched bases: 9. The CDR3 loop spans 16 amino acids. Germline assignment: CDR1 SGHRS and CDR2 YFSETQ. CDR3 coding DNA: TGCGCCAGCAGACCCGCCGGGACAGGGAACACAGATACGCAGTATTTT. As protein: CASRPAGTGNTDTQYF.

There are a few counts of this clone. The CDR3 here is CASSIDRRSLGGTEAFF. CDR3 sequence (DNA): TGTGCCAGTAGTATAGATCGGCGAAGCTTAGGGGGCACTGAAGCTTTCTTT. The J gene is TRBJ1-1, the V gene TRBV19; weak D call: TRBD1 (6 bases). Germline CDR1 and CDR2: LNHDA and SQIVND (reference sequence). There are 17 residues in the CDR3. Trimming shortened V by 0 bases and J by 4 bases, and 18 bases separated the two germline ends. The variable domain in full, completed from reference TRBV19 and TRBJ1-1, reads DGGITQSPKYLFRKEGQNVTLSCEQNLNHDAMYWYRQDPGQGLRLIYYSQIVNDFQKGDIAEGYSVSREKKESFPLTVTSAQKNPTAFYLCASSIDRRSLGGTEAFFGQGTRLTVV.

This clone was picked up a small number of times. J is TRBJ2-2 and V is TRBV5-5; 10 nucleotides line up with TRBD1. V trimming: 5 bases; J trimming: 4 bases; junction bases outside the gene matches: 8. The CDR3 runs to 16 residues. Per germline, CDR1 SGHKS and CDR2 YYEKEE (reference sequence). The CDR3 bases are TGTGCCAGCAGACCGCCGGGACAGGGGACCACCGGGGAGCTGTTTTTT. Its protein is CASRPPGQGTTGELFF.

This clone was seen more than once but under ten times. V usage is TRBV19 and J usage is TRBJ2-7; D possibly corresponds to TRBD2 (5 bases). V lost 4 bases and J lost 0, with 10 bases in between. CDR1 is LNHDA and CDR2 is SQIVND in the germline V gene (reference sequence). The CDR3 consists of 14 residues. CDR3 sequence: CASSRGLRSYEQYF. The CDR3 nucleotides are TGTGCCAGTAGTAGAGGGCTGCGCTCCTACGAGCAGTACTTC.

The chain links TRBV24-1 to TRBJ2-7, with D hard to call. This CDR3 has 15 amino acids. The germline CDR1 and CDR2 sequences are KGHDR and SFDVKD. V was trimmed by 4 bases and J by 1 base, leaving 13 bases between them. The CDR3 reads CATSESGRRSYEQYF. CDR3 coding DNA: TGTGCCACCAGTGAGTCTGGACGGAGATCCTACGAGCAGTACTTC.

The chain combines TRBV19 with TRBJ1-2; no clear D. CDR3 length equals 15 residues. CDR1 is LNHDA, CDR2 SQIVND, per germline (reference sequence). Trimming stripped 1 base from V and 0 bases from J, with 9 bases between. CDR3 nucleotide sequence: TGTGCCAGTAGTATAGCGGTTTTCGCTAACTATGGCTACACCTTC. This gives the protein CASSIAVFANYGYTF.

This clone occurred a few times. The V and J genes are TRBV9 and TRBJ2-6, with 11 bases that match TRBD2. The CDR3 totals 19 residues. V shed 3 bases and J 0 bases; nucleotides not matched to a gene: 8. Germline loops: CDR1 SGDLS, CDR2 YYNGEE. The CDR3, as DNA: TGTGCCAGCAGCGACCTAGCGGGGGGCCCCTCCTCTGGGGCCAACGTCCTGACTTTC. It yields the protein CASSDLAGGPSSGANVLTF.

The V call is TRBV4-1, the J call TRBJ1-4; the match to TRBD1 covers 7 bases. The V segment lost 2 bases and the J segment 7 bases; nucleotides outside the gene matches: 4. The CDR3 has 14 residues. Germline lookup yields CDR1 MGHRA and CDR2 YSYEKL. In DNA, the CDR3 is TGCGCCAGCAGCCAAATACAGGGGAGTGAAAAACTGTTTTTT. Translating it yields CASSQIQGSEKLFF.

The rearrangement joins TRBV5-1 to TRBJ1-3, with a tentative D call TRBD1 (6 bases). Germline V CDR1 and CDR2: SGHRS, YFSETQ. V lost 5 bases and J 5 bases, leaving 20 bases between the germline ends. The CDR3 extends over 16 amino acids. The CDR3 sequence is CASSLDGQPGRNTIYF. In nucleotides, the CDR3 is TGCGCCAGCAGTTTAGATGGACAGCCAGGCCGAAACACCATATATTTT.

The chain employs TRBV7-2 and TRBJ1-1, with no clear D. V was cut by 5 bases and J by 0 bases, with 16 bases left in between. Germline CDR1 SGHTA, CDR2 FQGNSA. The CDR3 consists of 16 residues. CDR3 residues: CASSPGTGGLNTEAFF. CDR3 DNA: TGTGCCAGCAGCCCGGGAACCGGAGGGTTGAACACTGAAGCTTTCTTT.

The chain carries TRBV7-9 and TRBJ1-5, with unresolved D. From germline, CDR1 is SEHNR and CDR2 FQNEAQ (reference sequence). V was clipped by 5 bases and J by 5 bases, with 10 bases between them. The CDR3 has 13 amino acids. As DNA, the CDR3 is TGTGCCAGCAGCCCCCAGATGGATCAGCCCCAGCATTTT. This translates into CASSPQMDQPQHF. The variable domain in full, with the rest retrieved from reference TRBV7-9 and TRBJ1-5, is DTGVSQNPRHKITKRGQNVTFRCDPISEHNRLYWYRQTLGQGPEFLTYFQNEAQLEKSRLLSDRFSAERPKGSFSTLEIQRTEQGDSAMYLCASSPQMDQPQHFGDGTRLSIL.

The V call is TRBV6-5, the J call TRBJ2-7, with D uncertain. In germline, CDR1 is MNHEY, CDR2 SVGAGI. This CDR3 spans 14 amino acids. V lost 11 bases and J 4 bases, leaving 21 bases between the germline ends. The CDR3 nucleotides read TGTGCCTCTCGGACCCACTCAAGTCCTTACGAGCAGTACTTC. Translated: CASRTHSSPYEQYF.